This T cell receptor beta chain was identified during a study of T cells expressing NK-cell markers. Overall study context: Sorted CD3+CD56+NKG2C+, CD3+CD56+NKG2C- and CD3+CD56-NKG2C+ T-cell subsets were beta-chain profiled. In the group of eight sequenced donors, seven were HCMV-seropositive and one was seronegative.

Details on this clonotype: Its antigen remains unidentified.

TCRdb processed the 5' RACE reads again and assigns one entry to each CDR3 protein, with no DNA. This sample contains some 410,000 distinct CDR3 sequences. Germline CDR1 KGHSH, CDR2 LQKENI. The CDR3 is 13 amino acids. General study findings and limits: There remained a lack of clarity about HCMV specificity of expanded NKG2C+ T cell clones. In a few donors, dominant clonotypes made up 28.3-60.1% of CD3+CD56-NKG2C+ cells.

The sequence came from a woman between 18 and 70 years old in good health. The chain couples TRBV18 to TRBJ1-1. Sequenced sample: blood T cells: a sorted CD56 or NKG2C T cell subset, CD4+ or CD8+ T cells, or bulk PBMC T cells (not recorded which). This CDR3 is CASLRTANTEAFF.